This T cell receptor (beta chain) was recorded in a study of blood T cell repertoires in COVID-19. This clone was recorded at least ten times. Study processing details: Nucleated cell number was recorded as an estimate derived from reference gene primer amplification. Assay used: immunoSEQ multiplex PCR; TCRdb lists only in-frame clones, some missing. The D gene and trimming were derived from the DNA, and the V and J assignments and clone size from that table. The repertoire consists of approximately 240,000 clones, with approximately 79% occurring once and the leading ten covering around 3.6%. The CDR3 totals 15 residues. Trimming left V 0 bases short and J 0 bases short, with 6 bases between. Germline V gene data show CDR1 as SGHAT and CDR2 as FQNNGV.

This clonotype originated in a woman aged 40 to 49 with active or convalescent COVID-19. The source material was peripheral blood. The genes are TRBV11-2 and TRBJ1-3; D gene unclear. This CDR3 is CASSLDRFSGNTIYF. The CDR3 DNA sequence: TGTGCCAGCAGCTTAGATCGTTTCTCTGGAAACACCATATATTTT.